These 21 T cell receptor beta chains were sequenced from one sample in a study of T cell changes during pregnancy in multiple sclerosis. TCRdb's table, derived via immunoSEQ multiplex PCR, lists solely in-frame clones and lacks some. The sample contains about 60,000 clones, roughly nine tenths of which appear only once. Material: CD4+ T cells from peripheral blood mononuclear cells, obtained in the first trimester of pregnancy. The receptor source for this set is a female donor with multiple sclerosis, enrolled in a pregnancy study.

The chain has TRBV6-4 and TRBJ1-1, with D perhaps matching TRBD1 (6 bases). CDR3 size: 11 residues. CDR1 is MRHNA and CDR2 is SNTAGT in the germline V gene. V lost 6 bases, J lost 7 bases, and 9 bases lay in between. CDR3 sequence reads: CASREGGEAFF. The CDR3 DNA is TGTGCCAGCAGGGAAGGGGGTGAAGCTTTCTTT.

The chain carries TRBV27 and TRBJ2-1; 7 bases agree with TRBD2. Germline V gene sequence: CDR1 MNHEY, CDR2 SMNVEV (reference sequence). The CDR3 is 15 residues long. V was clipped by 2 bases and J by 9 bases; unmatched bases: 10. The CDR3 DNA reads TGTGCCAGCAGTTTAGTACTAGCGAGTGTTGGTGAGCAGTTCTTC. Amino acid sequence: CASSLVLASVGEQFF.

The chain joins TRBV7-2 to TRBJ1-1, with a possible D match to TRBD1 (6 bases). V shed 4 bases and J shed 0 bases, with 12 bases lying between them. CDR1 SGHTA and CDR2 FQGNSA come from the germline V gene. The CDR3 loop spans 15 amino acids. Here the CDR3 DNA reads TGTGCCAGCAGCTCCTCGACAGGTTTGAACACTGAAGCTTTCTTT. Translated: CASSSSTGLNTEAFF. Full variable domain (missing parts from reference TRBV7-2 and TRBJ1-1): GAGVSQSPSNKVTEKGKDVELRCDPISGHTALYWYRQSLGQGLEFLIYFQGNSAPDKSGLPSDRFSAERTGGSVSTLTIQRTQQEDSAVYLCASSSSTGLNTEAFFGQGTRLTVV.

The chain recombines TRBV7-3 with TRBJ2-2; 10 bases match TRBD1. The CDR3 length is 16 residues. Germline V lookup: CDR1 SGHTA, CDR2 FQGTGA. V trimming: 5 bases; J trimming: 5 bases; junction bases outside the gene matches: 8. Here the CDR3 reads CASSLRQGARTGELFF. CDR3 in DNA: TGTGCCAGCAGCCTCCGACAGGGGGCGCGGACCGGGGAGCTGTTTTTT.

The chain combines TRBV15 with TRBJ2-7, with TRBD1 matching 9 bases. Germline CDR1 and CDR2: LNHNV and YYDKDF (reference sequence). This CDR3 has 16 residues. V lost 0 bases to trimming and J lost 3 bases; unmatched junction nucleotides: 6. Written as DNA, the CDR3 is TGTGCCACCAGCAGAGATAGGGACAGGGAGATCTACGAGCAGTACTTC. Translation gives CATSRDRDREIYEQYF. Drawing the rest from reference TRBV15 and TRBJ2-7, the complete variable domain is DAMVIQNPRYQVTQFGKPVTLSCSQTLNHNVMYWYQQKSSQAPKLLFHYYDKDFNNEADTPDNFQSRRPNTSFCFLDIRSPGLGDTAMYLCATSRDRDREIYEQYFGPGTRLTVT.

This chain joins TRBV11-1 and TRBJ1-6; TRBD1 aligns across 11 bases. The CDR3 loop spans 15 amino acids. Trimming at V came to 6 bases and at J to 7 bases, leaving 5 bases not matched to a gene. The V gene's germline CDR1 is SGHAT and CDR2 FQDESV (reference sequence). Here the CDR3 DNA reads TGTGCCAGCAGACCCGGGACAGGGGGGAATTCACCCCTCCACTTT. It translates to CASRPGTGGNSPLHF.

The chain joins TRBV30 to TRBJ1-5; TRBD1 is a possible D gene (6 bases). Looked up from germline, CDR1 is GTSNPN and CDR2 is SVGIG (reference sequence). V dropped 3 bases and J dropped 0 bases, with 21 bases sitting between them. The CDR3 runs to 18 residues. In nucleotides, the CDR3 is TGTGCCTGGAGAGGGAGGGGGAGACAGGACTATAGCAATCAGCCCCAGCATTTT. Its protein is CAWRGRGRQDYSNQPQHF.

The chain carries TRBV7-2 and TRBJ1-5; TRBD1 aligns across 7 bases. The junction had 4 bases not matched to a gene; V was cut back by 2 bases and J by 6 bases. The CDR3 is 14 amino acids. CDR1 and CDR2 (germline): SGHTA, FQGNSA. As DNA, the CDR3 is TGTGCCAGCAGCTTACGAGACAGGGCTCAGCCCCAGCATTTT. Its translation: CASSLRDRAQPQHF. The full variable domain, its missing parts supplied by reference TRBV7-2 and TRBJ1-5, is GAGVSQSPSNKVTEKGKDVELRCDPISGHTALYWYRQSLGQGLEFLIYFQGNSAPDKSGLPSDRFSAERTGGSVSTLTIQRTQQEDSAVYLCASSLRDRAQPQHFGDGTRLSIL.

The V call is TRBV7-2, the J call TRBJ1-2, with 9 bases matching TRBD1. V lost 8 bases, J lost 4 bases, and 5 bases stayed unmatched. Per the germline V gene, CDR1 is SGHTA and CDR2 is FQGNSA. CDR3 length: 13 residues. CDR3 loop: CASGLDRGYGYTF. In DNA form, the CDR3 reads TGTGCCAGCGGATTGGACAGGGGCTATGGCTACACCTTC.

The chain carries TRBV11-2 and TRBJ2-4, with D possibly matching TRBD1 (6 bases). Germline V lookup: CDR1 SGHAT, CDR2 FQNNGV. Deletions cut 1 base from V and 12 bases from J, with 13 bases between. The CDR3 consists of 13 residues. Here the CDR3 DNA reads TGTGCCAGCAGCTTAGGACAGGACCGGGCTCAGTACTTC. It encodes CASSLGQDRAQYF. The full variable domain, completed using reference TRBV11-2 and TRBJ2-4, is EAGVAQSPRYKIIEKRQSVAFWCNPISGHATLYWYQQILGQGPKLLIQFQNNGVVDDSQLPKDRFSAERLKGVDSTLKIQPAKLEDSAVYLCASSLGQDRAQYFGAGTRLSVL.

The chain combines TRBV7-3 with TRBJ1-5; D perhaps matches TRBD1 (5 bases). V lost 5 bases and J 4 bases, leaving 9 bases between the germline ends. This CDR3 contains 13 residues. Germline values: CDR1 SGHTA, CDR2 FQGTGA. The CDR3 spells CASSVTGNQPQHF. For the CDR3, the DNA is TGTGCCAGCAGCGTTACAGGAAATCAGCCCCAGCATTTT.

This chain uses TRBV7-9 with TRBJ2-5; TRBD1 is a possible D gene (6 bases). The V gene lost 6 bases and the J gene lost 2 bases, with 13 bases spanning the gap. Germline assignment: CDR1 SEHNR and CDR2 FQNEAQ (reference sequence). The CDR3 contains 14 residues. The CDR3 reads CASSTQGRQETQYF. CDR3 nucleotide sequence: TGTGCCAGCAGTACACAGGGTCGGCAAGAGACCCAGTACTTC.

The chain couples TRBV19 to TRBJ2-4; D not certain. Germline V gives CDR1 LNHDA, CDR2 SQIVND (reference sequence). The CDR3 loop spans 14 amino acids. Trimming took 8 bases from V and 0 from J, leaving 11 bases between them. The DNA for the CDR3 is TGTGCCAGTCGTAGGAGCCTAGCCAAAAACATTCAGTACTTC. This gives the protein CASRRSLAKNIQYF.

This chain joins TRBV19 and TRBJ2-1; 8 bases match TRBD1. CDR3 size: 16 residues. Germline V gene lookup returns CDR1 LNHDA and CDR2 SQIVND (reference sequence). The V segment lost 3 bases and the J segment 0 bases; nucleotides outside the gene matches: 4. The CDR3 bases are TGTGCCAGTAGTATGGACAGGGCAAACTCCTACAATGAGCAGTTCTTC. It translates to CASSMDRANSYNEQFF.

V gene TRBV6-5 combines with J gene TRBJ1-2; tentatively, D is TRBD1 (6 bases). Germline CDR1 is MNHEY and CDR2 is SVGAGI. Trimming cost V 6 bases and J 5 bases, with 16 bases left between them. CDR3 length: 14 amino acids. The CDR3 coding sequence is TGTGCCAGCAGCAGCCGGGGGGCGCGGTATGGCTACACCTTC. Its translation is CASSSRGARYGYTF.

V is TRBV18 and J is TRBJ1-1; 11 bases match TRBD1. The germline CDR1 and CDR2 sequences are KGHSH and LQKENI. This CDR3 spans 15 amino acids. The trim removed 4 bases at V and 4 bases at J, leaving 5 bases unmatched. The CDR3 DNA is TGTGCCAGCTCACTGGGACAGGGGGGTACCACTGAAGCTTTCTTT. Encoded protein: CASSLGQGGTTEAFF. Full variable domain (remainder filled in from reference TRBV18 and TRBJ1-1): NAGVMQNPRHLVRRRGQEARLRCSPMKGHSHVYWYRQLPEEGLKFMVYLQKENIIDESGMPKERFSAEFPKEGPSILRIQQVVRGDSAAYFCASSLGQGGTTEAFFGQGTRLTVV.

The rearrangement joins TRBV7-3 to TRBJ1-3; 12 nucleotides line up with TRBD1. This CDR3 has 15 amino acids. Germline-derived CDR1 and CDR2 are SGHTA and FQGTGA. Unmatched junction bases numbered 1, after V lost 5 bases and J lost 2 bases. Here the CDR3 reads CASSRDRGPGNTIYF. In DNA form, the CDR3 reads TGTGCCAGCAGCCGGGACAGGGGGCCTGGAAACACCATATATTTT.

This clone was recorded once. The chain has TRBV10-3 and TRBJ2-5; 12 bases line up with TRBD2. The trim removed 7 bases at V and 3 bases at J, leaving 3 bases unmatched. CDR1 ENHRY and CDR2 SYGVKD come from the germline V gene. The CDR3 has 14 residues. The CDR3 protein is CAIKTSGGKETQYF. The CDR3 DNA reads TGTGCCATCAAGACTAGCGGGGGAAAAGAGACCCAGTACTTC.

The chain uses TRBV7-2 and TRBJ1-4; 8 bases fit TRBD1. This CDR3 is 15 amino acids long. Trimming removed 5 bases from V and 10 bases from J; junction bases left unmatched: 12. The germline gives CDR1 SGHTA, CDR2 FQGNSA. CDR3 DNA sequence: TGTGCCAGCAGCCCGCACGGGACAGGAGGCTTAAAACTGTTTTTT. This translates into CASSPHGTGGLKLFF. Full variable domain (rest looked up from reference TRBV7-2 and TRBJ1-4): GAGVSQSPSNKVTEKGKDVELRCDPISGHTALYWYRQSLGQGLEFLIYFQGNSAPDKSGLPSDRFSAERTGGSVSTLTIQRTQQEDSAVYLCASSPHGTGGLKLFFGSGTQLSVL.

V and J are TRBV27 and TRBJ2-3, with D perhaps TRBD2 (7 bases). Germline V gives CDR1 MNHEY, CDR2 SMNVEV (reference sequence). This CDR3 contains 13 residues. Trimming cost V 4 bases and J 6 bases, with 11 bases left between them. DNA of the CDR3: TGTGCCAGCAGTTCGGGGGGCGGGGATACGCAGTATTTT. As protein: CASSSGGGDTQYF.

V and J are TRBV7-2 and TRBJ2-5, with 11 bases matching TRBD2. CDR1 SGHTA and CDR2 FQGNSA come from the germline V gene. V was clipped by 7 bases and J by 5 bases; unmatched bases: 15. The CDR3 contains 17 residues. The CDR3 bases are TGTGCCAGCAAAGAGCTAGCGGGGGGAAGGGGGACGGAGACCCAGTACTTC. It codes for CASKELAGGRGTETQYF.